The entry below describes one T cell receptor (beta chain). These data are taken from a study of T cell changes during pregnancy in multiple sclerosis. The V end lost 2 bases, the J end lost 9 bases, and 5 bases lay between the germline ends. The CDR3 runs to 11 residues. The germline V gene has CDR1 SEHNR and CDR2 FQNEAQ (reference sequence). Libraries were prepared by immunoSEQ multiplex PCR; TCRdb keeps only in-frame clonotypes and omits some of them. The data show about 38,000 clones, about nine tenths seen once. The gene calls are TRBV7-9 and TRBJ2-1; D unclear. The TCR was taken from a female donor in good health, enrolled as a control in a pregnancy study. Source: CD4+ T cells from peripheral blood mononuclear cells, taken after pregnancy. The CDR3 DNA follows: TGTGCCAGCAGCTTATTCGGTGAGCAGTTCTTC. Residues: CASSLFGEQFF.